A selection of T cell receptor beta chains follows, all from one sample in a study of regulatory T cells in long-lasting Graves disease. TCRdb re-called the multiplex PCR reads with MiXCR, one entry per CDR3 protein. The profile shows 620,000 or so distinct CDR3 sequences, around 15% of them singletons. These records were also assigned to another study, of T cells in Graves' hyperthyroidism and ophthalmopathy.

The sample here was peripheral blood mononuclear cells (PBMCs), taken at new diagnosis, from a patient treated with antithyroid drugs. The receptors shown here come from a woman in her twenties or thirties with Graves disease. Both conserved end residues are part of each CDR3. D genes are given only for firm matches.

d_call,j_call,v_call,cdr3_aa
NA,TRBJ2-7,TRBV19,CASSIPGRKDEQYF
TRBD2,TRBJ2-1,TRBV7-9,CASRLAGVGFNEQFF
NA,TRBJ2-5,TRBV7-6,CASSQTETQYF
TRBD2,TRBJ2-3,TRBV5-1,CASSLGLAGVSDTQYF
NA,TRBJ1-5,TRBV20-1,CSARDHGDYSNQPQHF
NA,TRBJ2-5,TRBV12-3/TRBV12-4,CASSLALSHQTQYF
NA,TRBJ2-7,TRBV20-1,CSAREIVREQYF
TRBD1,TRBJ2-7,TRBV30,CAWNRGPNEQYF
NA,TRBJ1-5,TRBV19,CASGWGQGSNQPQHF
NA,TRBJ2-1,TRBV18,CASSDSTYNEQFF
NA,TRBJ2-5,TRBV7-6,CASSLASGDRSWYQETQYF
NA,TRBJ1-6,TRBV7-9,CASSLGLPLHF
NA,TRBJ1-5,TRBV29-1,CSVLTGPRQPQHF
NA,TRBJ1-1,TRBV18,CASSPTDGNTEAFF
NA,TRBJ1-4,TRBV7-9,CASSLGRTPGPTNEKLFF
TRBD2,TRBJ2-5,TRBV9,CASSRGEREIRETQYF
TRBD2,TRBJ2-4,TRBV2,CASNSLAGEAKNIQYF
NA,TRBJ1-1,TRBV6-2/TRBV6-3,CASRRPNENTEAFF
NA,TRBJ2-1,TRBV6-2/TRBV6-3,CASSRDVSLNEQFF
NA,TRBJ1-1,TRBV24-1,CAIRYYRGTEAFF
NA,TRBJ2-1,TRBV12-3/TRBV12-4,CASSMSNEQFF
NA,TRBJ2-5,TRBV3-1,CASSQFEETQYF
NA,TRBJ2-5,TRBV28,CASSFLGQETQYF
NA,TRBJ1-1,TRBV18,CASQGDQTRDTEAFF
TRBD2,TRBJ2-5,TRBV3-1,CASSPGGGRSTQYF
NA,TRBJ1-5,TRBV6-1,CASSIYAGASQPQHF
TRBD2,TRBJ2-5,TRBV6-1,CASSRGTSGVKTQYF
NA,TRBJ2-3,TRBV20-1,CSARDSQGTADTQYF
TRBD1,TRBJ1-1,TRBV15,CATSRGGTGVNTEAFF
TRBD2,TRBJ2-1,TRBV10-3,CGTSEPYNEQFF
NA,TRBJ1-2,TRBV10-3,CAISLALSYGYTF
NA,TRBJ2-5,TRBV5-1,CASSLGSAGETQYF
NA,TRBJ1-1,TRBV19,CASSISLGNTEAFF
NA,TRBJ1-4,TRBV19,CASNFGSSEKLFF
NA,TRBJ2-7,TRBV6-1,CASTVWGGKGESYEQYF
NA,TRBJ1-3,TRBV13,CASSLGVFSGNTIYF
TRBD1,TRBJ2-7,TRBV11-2,CASTNPRDRDYEQYF
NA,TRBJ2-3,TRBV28,CASSFWAAKSTDTQYF
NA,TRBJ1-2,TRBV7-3,CASSLGVGYGYTF
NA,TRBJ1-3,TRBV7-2,CASSDLTSGNTIYF
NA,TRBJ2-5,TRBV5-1,CASSPGVTRETQYF
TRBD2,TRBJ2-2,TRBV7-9,CASSGTSGNTGELFF
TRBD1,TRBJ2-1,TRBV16,CASSRDRVYEQFF
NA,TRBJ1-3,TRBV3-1,CASSQVRPAEGNTIYF
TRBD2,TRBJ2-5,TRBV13,CASSPRVSGRQETQYF
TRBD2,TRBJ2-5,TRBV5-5,CASSLGLAGNRGETQYF
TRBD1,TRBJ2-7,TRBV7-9,CASSDWDRLGVLQYF